The rows below give T cell receptor beta chains drawn from one sample of a study of blood T cell repertoires in COVID-19. This table comes from immunoSEQ multiplex PCR, and its TCRdb copy is limited to in-frame clones, with some not included. Seen here are some 100,000 clones, about 91% observed once, and the top ten hold just over 2%. Source material: peripheral blood. The receptors shown here come from a man between 50 and 59 years old with COVID-19, enrolled during active disease. Each CDR3 is given with its conserved first and last residue. D genes are given only for firm matches. The size field is filled for only some rows; it gives once, few, many or a size class.

CDR3aa,CDR3nt,d_gene,j_gene,abundance,v_gene
CASSPRGGRYEQYF,TGTGCCAGCAGCCCACGTGGGGGCAGGTACGAGCAGTACTTC,.,TRBJ2-7,few,TRBV7-2
CASSLVGQGDNEQYF,TGTGCCAGCAGCTTAGTGGGACAGGGAGACAACGAGCAGTACTTC,TRBD1,TRBJ2-7,.,TRBV7-9
CATGEVSGNTIYF,TGTGCTACCGGAGAGGTCTCTGGAAACACCATATATTTT,.,TRBJ1-3,.,TRBV6-6
CASSSVVHEQYF,TGTGCCAGCAGTTCGGTTGTTCACGAGCAGTACTTC,.,TRBJ2-7,.,TRBV6-6
CASSLGQGHEQYF,TGTGCTAGCAGCTTGGGACAGGGCCACGAGCAGTACTTC,TRBD1,TRBJ2-7,.,TRBV7-7
CATSRESTAFQPQHF,TGTGCCACCAGCAGAGAGTCGACAGCCTTTCAGCCCCAGCATTTT,.,TRBJ1-5,.,TRBV15
CASSRRTATNEKLFF,TGTGCCAGCTCAAGACGGACAGCAACTAATGAAAAACTGTTTTTT,.,TRBJ1-4,.,TRBV18
CASSVGVGNTIYF,TGTGCCAGCAGTGTAGGAGTTGGAAACACCATATATTTT,.,TRBJ1-3,.,TRBV2
CASSPYLTGTGSPLNYGYTF,TGTGCCAGCAGTCCATATCTAACCGGGACAGGGAGCCCCCTCAACTATGGCTACACCTTC,TRBD1,TRBJ1-2,.,TRBV27
CASSFIPDRAGYGYTF,TGTGCCAGCAGTTTTATCCCTGACAGGGCCGGCTATGGCTACACCTTC,TRBD1,TRBJ1-2,.,TRBV28
CASSLGLTYEQYF,TGTGCCAGCAGCCTCGGGTTAACCTACGAGCAGTACTTC,.,TRBJ2-7,.,TRBV3-1/TRBV3-2
CASSPRHGEAFF,TGTGCCAGCAGCCCCCGACACGGAGAAGCTTTCTTT,.,TRBJ1-1,.,TRBV6-5
CASSPEGGSKNIQYF,TGTGCCAGCTCACCCGAGGGGGGGTCCAAAAACATTCAGTACTTC,.,TRBJ2-4,.,TRBV18
CASSDLAPDIQETQYF,TGTGCCAGCAGTGATCTGGCACCGGACATTCAAGAGACCCAGTACTTC,.,TRBJ2-5,.,TRBV2
CASSGGRNTEAFF,TGTGCCAGCAGCGGAGGGAGGAACACTGAAGCTTTCTTT,.,TRBJ1-1,.,TRBV11-2
CASSSRTGTGELFF,TGTGCCAGCAGCTCCCGGACAGGCACCGGGGAGCTGTTTTTT,TRBD1,TRBJ2-2,.,TRBV7-3
CASSLVSGVSGITEAFF,TGTGCCAGCAGCTTAGTCTCAGGGGTTTCTGGAATCACTGAAGCTTTCTTT,.,TRBJ1-1,few,TRBV11-2
CASSLDRSYEQYF,TGTGCCAGCAGCTTGGACAGATCCTACGAGCAGTACTTC,.,TRBJ2-7,.,TRBV7-2
CASNPGRNTEAFF,TGCGCCAGCAACCCAGGCCGCAACACTGAAGCTTTCTTT,.,TRBJ1-1,.,TRBV10-2
CASSRGGLRAFF,TGTGCCAGCAGCCGGGGGGGTCTGAGAGCTTTCTTT,.,TRBJ1-1,.,TRBV7-8
CASSTTGTDTQYF,TGTGCCAGTAGTACTACCGGCACAGATACGCAGTATTTT,.,TRBJ2-3,.,TRBV19
CASSPGVTEKLFF,TGTGCCAGCAGCCCCGGTGTAACTGAAAAACTGTTTTTT,.,TRBJ1-4,.,TRBV3-1/TRBV3-2
CASSPGRGIDYGYTF,TGTGCCAGCAGCCCGGGCCGGGGAATCGACTATGGCTACACCTTC,.,TRBJ1-2,.,TRBV7-3
CASSYSTGGGYTF,TGTGCCAGCAGTTACTCGACAGGGGGTGGCTACACCTTC,TRBD1,TRBJ1-2,.,TRBV6-2/TRBV6-3
CASSLAGQLPNQPQHF,TGTGCCAGCAGCTTAGCGGGACAGCTACCTAATCAGCCCCAGCATTTT,TRBD1,TRBJ1-5,once,TRBV7-9
CASSDNYNRQYF,TGTGCCAGCAGTGATAATTATAATAGGCAGTACTTC,.,TRBJ2-7,many,TRBV6-1
CASSPGQPNHQETQYF,TGTGCCAGCAGCCCTGGACAGCCAAACCACCAAGAGACCCAGTACTTC,.,TRBJ2-5,.,TRBV5-4
CASSRRDEKLFF,TGTGCCAGCAGCCGACGGGATGAAAAACTGTTTTTT,.,TRBJ1-4,.,TRBV5-6